These T cell receptor beta chains were read from a single sample in a study of blood T cell repertoires in COVID-19. Assay used: immunoSEQ multiplex PCR; TCRdb lists only in-frame clones, some missing. The sample lists over 250,000 clones, roughly nine tenths occurring once. Sequenced input: PBMCs or T cells enriched from blood (not recorded which). These receptor sequences come from a man between 60 and 75 years old who had recovered from COVID-19. Both conserved end residues are part of each CDR3. The D gene is left open where the match is weak. Rows may omit the clone size; those that give it use once, few, many or a size class.

TRBV19	-	-	TRBJ2-6	CASSISFRGSRGANVLTF	TGTGCCAGTAGTATCTCATTCAGGGGATCGCGCGGGGCCAACGTCCTGACTTTC
TRBV18	-	TRBD1	TRBJ1-2	CASSPGTEANYGYTF	TGTGCCAGCTCACCCGGGACAGAGGCTAACTATGGCTACACCTTC
TRBV15	-	TRBD1	TRBJ1-2	CATSRGTTGGNYGYTF	TGTGCCACCAGCAGAGGAACGACAGGGGGCAACTATGGCTACACCTTC
TRBV5-6	-	-	TRBJ1-4	CASSLRTAEKLFF	TGTGCCAGCAGCCTCCGGACAGCCGAAAAACTGTTTTTT
TRBV2	-	TRBD1	TRBJ2-1	CASIWTGLNEQFF	TGTGCCAGCATTTGGACAGGGCTCAATGAGCAGTTCTTC
TRBV6-5	-	-	TRBJ2-7	CASSYGGALYEQYF	TGTGCCAGCAGTTACGGCGGGGCCCTCTACGAGCAGTACTTC
TRBV28	-	-	TRBJ1-1	CASRRSGKYTEAFF	TGTGCCAGCAGACGTAGCGGGAAGTACACTGAAGCTTTCTTT
TRBV2	-	TRBD2	TRBJ2-7	CATSVGLAGGLDF	TGTGCCACCTCGGTCGGGCTAGCGGGAGGGTTGGACTTC
TRBV27	-	-	TRBJ1-1	CASSQRGLYTEAFF	TGTGCCAGCAGTCAAAGGGGACTCTACACTGAAGCTTTCTTT
TRBV10-2	once	-	TRBJ2-7	CASSGQNKAYEQYF	TGCGCCAGCAGTGGACAGAATAAAGCCTACGAGCAGTACTTC
TRBV7-2	-	TRBD1	TRBJ2-1	CASSLARDRGLNEQFF	TGTGCCAGCAGCTTAGCCCGGGACAGGGGGTTGAACGAGCAGTTCTTC
TRBV7-8	-	-	TRBJ1-5	CASSLVGGPQHF	TGTGCCAGCAGCTTAGTGGGGGGGCCCCAGCATTTT
TRBV7-6	-	TRBD2	TRBJ2-3	CASSSSGGVPDTQYF	TGTGCCAGCAGCTCAAGCGGGGGGGTACCAGATACGCAGTATTTT
TRBV3-1/TRBV3-2	-	TRBD1	TRBJ1-1	CASSPAGTENTEAFF	TGTGCCAGCAGCCCCGCGGGGACAGAGAACACTGAAGCTTTCTTT
TRBV19	-	-	TRBJ2-3	CASRQGPLPSTDTQYF	TGTGCCAGTCGCCAGGGGCCGCTCCCCAGCACAGATACGCAGTATTTT
TRBV5-4	-	TRBD1	TRBJ1-6	CASSFRAPIGTGQNSPLHF	TGTGCCAGCAGCTTTCGGGCCCCAATCGGGACAGGGCAAAATTCACCCCTCCACTTT
TRBV2	-	-	TRBJ1-5	CASSEALFRGAQNQPQHF	TGTGCCAGCAGTGAAGCGCTTTTTCGGGGGGCCCAGAATCAGCCCCAGCATTTT
TRBV19	-	-	TRBJ1-2	CASTPPGQAPRGYTF	TGTGCCAGTACTCCACCGGGACAAGCGCCTCGGGGCTACACCTTC
TRBV7-9	-	TRBD2	TRBJ2-7	CASRTTAGGRGEQYF	TGTGCCAGCAGAACCACAGCGGGAGGGCGCGGCGAGCAGTACTTC
TRBV18	-	-	TRBJ1-5	CASSLDRNSNQPQHF	TGTGCCAGCTCACTCGACAGAAATTCCAATCAGCCCCAGCATTTT
TRBV24-1	-	TRBD1	TRBJ2-3	CATSDRAGGPADTQYF	TGTGCCACCAGTGATCGTGCAGGGGGCCCGGCAGATACGCAGTATTTT
TRBV3-1/TRBV3-2	-	-	TRBJ1-2	CASSQGVRGGGYTF	TGTGCCAGCAGCCAAGGAGTAAGGGGAGGTGGCTACACCTTC
TRBV7-2	-	-	TRBJ2-2	CASSGHLGELFF	TGTGCCAGCAGCGGACACCTCGGGGAGCTGTTTTTT
TRBV5-8	-	TRBD1	TRBJ1-2	CASSLAPGGYGYTF	TGTGCCAGCAGCTTGGCCCCAGGGGGCTATGGCTACACCTTC
TRBV7-9	-	TRBD1	TRBJ2-3	CASSLAETGGEDTQYF	TGTGCCAGCAGCTTAGCGGAGACAGGGGGCGAAGATACGCAGTATTTT
TRBV4-2	-	TRBD2	TRBJ2-3	CASSQEPGGVGDTQYF	TGTGCCAGCAGCCAAGAACCCGGGGGGGTGGGAGATACGCAGTATTTT
TRBV21-1	-	-	TRBJ1-2	CASSKPEQGNYGYTF	TGTGCCAGCAGCAAACCCGAACAGGGGAACTATGGCTACACCTTC
TRBV7-9	-	-	TRBJ2-2	CASTLNGKNTGELFF	TGTGCCAGCACCCTTAACGGGAAGAACACCGGGGAGCTGTTTTTT
TRBV19	-	TRBD1	TRBJ1-6	CASSSSPRGLSPLHF	TGTGCCAGTAGTTCCTCCCCCAGGGGGCTTTCACCCCTCCACTTT
TRBV2	once	-	TRBJ1-3	CASSGWTHSGNTIYF	TGTGCCAGCAGTGGCTGGACACACTCTGGAAACACCATATATTTT
TRBV6-5	-	TRBD1	TRBJ1-2	CASGGQHNYGYTF	TGTGCCAGCGGGGGACAGCATAACTATGGCTACACCTTC
TRBV6-6	-	-	TRBJ2-7	CASSSRTPPYEQYF	TGTGCCAGCAGTTCAAGGACTCCCCCCTACGAGCAGTACTTC